The T cell receptor (beta chain) described here comes from a study of blood T cell repertoires in COVID-19. Clones were read by immunoSEQ multiplex PCR, and TCRdb kept only the in-frame ones, dropping some. The sample records 400,000 or so clones, 90% being singletons. Recovered status applied to Cohort 3 donors who had two consecutive negative PCRs. It also applied to those with clearance or with symptom resolution. Sequencing was carried out using PBMCs or T cells enriched from blood (not recorded which). This receptor was identified in a man younger than 35 who had recovered from COVID-19.

The DNA of the CDR3 is TGCGCCAGCAGCTTGGATAGCCCGTACAATGAGCAGTTCTTC. Amino acids: CASSLDSPYNEQFF. V gene TRBV5-1 combines with J gene TRBJ2-1; no reliable D call. Germline-derived CDR1 and CDR2 are SGHRS and YFSETQ. With 0 bases removed from V and 4 bases from J, the gap between germline ends came to 8 bases. This CDR3 spans 14 amino acids.